The rows below give T cell receptor beta chains drawn from one sample of a study of cytomegalovirus exposure and HLA in healthy donors. Generated by immunoSEQ multiplex PCR, the TCRdb table keeps only in-frame clones and is missing some. The clone table shows around 46,000 clones, with the ten largest holding 0.9% to 1.2%. The sample was PBMCs. These receptors all stem from a woman between 40 and 55 years old in good health and CMV-seronegative. Each CDR3 is given with its conserved first and last residue. A D gene is named only where the DNA matches it firmly.

V	D	J	CDR3	DNA
TRBV30	.	TRBJ2-5	CAWRSEQETQYF	TGTGCCTGGAGATCGGAGCAAGAGACCCAGTACTTC
TRBV6-1	TRBD2	TRBJ2-7	CASSAGGYEQYF	TGTGCCAGCAGTGCGGGGGGCTACGAGCAGTACTTC
TRBV6-5	.	TRBJ1-1	CASSPQMNTEAFF	TGTGCCAGCAGTCCGCAGATGAACACTGAAGCTTTCTTT
TRBV5-1	.	TRBJ1-2	CASSFETPNYGYTF	TGCGCCAGCAGTTTCGAGACACCTAACTATGGCTACACCTTC
TRBV5-1	TRBD2	TRBJ2-7	CASSLVASGTYEQYF	TGCGCCAGCAGCTTGGTGGCTAGCGGGACGTACGAGCAGTACTTC
TRBV5-1	.	TRBJ2-7	CASSLGVAVGEQYF	TGCGCCAGCAGCTTGGGGGTGGCGGTCGGAGAGCAGTACTTC
TRBV18	.	TRBJ2-7	CASSPGRSSYEQYF	TGTGCCAGCTCACCGGGGCGGAGCTCCTACGAGCAGTACTTC
TRBV13	.	TRBJ2-7	CASSLNRGGEQYF	TGTGCCAGCAGCTTGAACAGGGGGGGCGAGCAGTACTTC
TRBV7-2	TRBD1	TRBJ1-5	CASSLIQGGNSNQPQHF	TGTGCCAGCAGCTTAATACAGGGGGGGAATAGCAATCAGCCCCAGCATTTT
TRBV9	TRBD1	TRBJ2-7	CASSVGDRNYEQYF	TGTGCCAGCAGCGTAGGGGACAGGAACTACGAGCAGTACTTC
TRBV19	TRBD2	TRBJ2-4	CASSMVAGGGNIQYF	TGTGCCAGTAGTATGGTAGCGGGAGGGGGAAACATTCAGTACTTC
TRBV6-1	.	TRBJ2-3	CASRWQGPSTDTQYF	TGTGCCAGCAGATGGCAGGGGCCGAGCACAGATACGCAGTATTTT
TRBV5-1	TRBD2	TRBJ2-3	CASSLAGAGDTQYF	TGCGCCAGCAGCTTAGCGGGAGCTGGAGATACGCAGTATTTT
TRBV15	.	TRBJ1-1	CATSLIKSTEAFF	TGTGCCACCAGCCTAATCAAGTCCACTGAAGCTTTCTTT
TRBV6-5	TRBD2	TRBJ2-5	CASSYSAGGTSTQYF	TGTGCCAGCAGTTACTCCGCGGGAGGGACGAGTACCCAGTACTTC
TRBV5-6	.	TRBJ2-1	CASSFSRLPYNEQFF	TGTGCCAGCAGCTTTAGCCGACTCCCTTACAATGAGCAGTTCTTC
TRBV30	TRBD2	TRBJ2-1	CAWSMAGGTYNEQFF	TGTGCCTGGAGTATGGCGGGAGGAACATACAATGAGCAGTTCTTC